Listed here is a single T cell receptor beta chain. Its antigen is as yet unknown. This sample is drawn from a study of vaccination and CD4 T cells after COVID-19. Study details: Post-COVID samples had a sampling time that fell a median roughly 100 days after diagnosis (range 35 to 161). Cultures designated as controls were supplied with a CEFX pool, an HIV-1 Nef pool, or no peptide.

The sample's treatment: approximately 11-day PBMC culture with coronavirus spike peptide pools or control peptides (ViraFEST assay). At the Johns Hopkins FTIC core, DNA taken from cultured CD4+ T cells was sequenced by way of the Oncomine TCR Beta short-read assay. TCRdb used MiXCR to reprocess the PCR reads, holding one entry per CDR3 protein. Counted here are some 16,000 distinct CDR3 sequences, around 73% occurring once; the ten biggest clones make up roughly 11%. V lost 2 bases and J 5 bases, leaving 13 bases between the germline ends. The length of the CDR3 is 15 residues. Per germline, CDR1 MNHEY and CDR2 SVGAGI.

This receptor was identified in a human donor who had recovered from COVID-19. The material sequenced was CD4+ T cells from blood, cultured in vitro. The chain combines TRBV6-5 with TRBJ2-1; either TRBD1 or TRBD2 may fit D (6 bases each). The CDR3 sequence: CASSYLRGLNNEQFF. CDR3 nucleotide sequence: TGTGCCAGCAGTTACCTTCGGGGGCTGAACAATGAGCAGTTCTTC.